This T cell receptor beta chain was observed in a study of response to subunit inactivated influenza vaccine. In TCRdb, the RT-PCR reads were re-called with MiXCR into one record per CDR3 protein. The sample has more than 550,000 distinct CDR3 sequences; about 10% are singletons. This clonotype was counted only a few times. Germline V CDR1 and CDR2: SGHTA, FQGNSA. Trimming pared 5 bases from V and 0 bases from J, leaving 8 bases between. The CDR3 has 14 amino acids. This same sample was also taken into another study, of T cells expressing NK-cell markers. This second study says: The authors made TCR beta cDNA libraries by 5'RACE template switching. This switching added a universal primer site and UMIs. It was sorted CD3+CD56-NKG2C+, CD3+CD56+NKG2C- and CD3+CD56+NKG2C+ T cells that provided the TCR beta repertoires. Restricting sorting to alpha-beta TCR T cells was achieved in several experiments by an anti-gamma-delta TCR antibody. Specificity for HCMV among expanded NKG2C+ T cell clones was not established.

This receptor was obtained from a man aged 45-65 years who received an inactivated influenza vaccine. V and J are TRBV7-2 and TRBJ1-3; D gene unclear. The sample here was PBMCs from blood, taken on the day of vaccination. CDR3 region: CASSLKISGNTIYF. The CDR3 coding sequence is TGTGCCAGCAGCCTGAAGATCTCTGGAAACACCATATATTTT. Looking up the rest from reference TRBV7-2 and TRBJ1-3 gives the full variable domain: GAGVSQSPSNKVTEKGKDVELRCDPISGHTALYWYRQSLGQGLEFLIYFQGNSAPDKSGLPSDRFSAERTGGSVSTLTIQRTQQEDSAVYLCASSLKISGNTIYFGEGSWLTVV.